This T cell receptor delta chain was captured in a study of gamma-delta T cells after stem cell transplantation. TCRdb redid clone calling on the RT-PCR reads using CATT. The sample has 2,700 or so delta-chain clones; about 22% are singletons. The CDR3 length is 19 residues. Germline V gene lookup returns CDR1 GEAIGNYY and CDR2 EKD. Trimming removed 3 bases from V and 1 base from J; junction bases left unmatched: 17. The sample was gamma-delta T cells. The chain has TRDV2 and TRDJ1, with TRDD3 matching 9 bases. The TCR was taken from a human donor. It is not recorded whose cells these are; they may come from a transplant donor. CDR3 region: CACDGLGTGGLGGTDKLIF. The CDR3 region has the DNA TGTGCCTGTGACGGACTTGGTACTGGGGGACTCGGGGGCACCGATAAACTCATCTTT.